These 2 T cell receptor beta chains were all obtained from the same sample, sequenced in a study of blood T cell repertoires in COVID-19. The assay was immunoSEQ multiplex PCR, and TCRdb's table has in-frame clones only and misses some. The sample carries approximately 260,000 clones, around 88% recorded once. The material sequenced was PBMCs or T cells enriched from blood (not recorded which). These receptors were obtained from a middle-aged woman with acute COVID-19.

The genes are TRBV5-8 and TRBJ2-3; weak D call: TRBD2 (6 bases). V was shortened by 2 bases and J by 2 bases, with 18 bases between the two germline ends. The CDR3 has 17 residues. Looked up from germline, CDR1 is SGHTS and CDR2 is YDEGEE. CDR3 nucleotide sequence: TGTGCCAGCAGCTTTGGGAGGCAGACCTATAACACAGATACGCAGTATTTT. Its protein is CASSFGRQTYNTDTQYF.

The rearrangement links TRBV19 to TRBJ1-6, with TRBD1 matching over 8 bases. J lost 15 bases, V lost 5 bases, and 6 bases had no gene match. The germline V gene encodes CDR1 LNHDA and CDR2 SQIVND (reference sequence). The CDR3 spans 12 residues. The CDR3 nucleotides are TGTGCCAGTAGTGGGACAGGCCAAGTCCTCCACTTT. It yields the protein CASSGTGQVLHF.